This TCR beta chain was captured in a study of T cell clonality in common variable immunodeficiency. CDR3 length: 13 amino acids. Germline V CDR1 and CDR2: SQVTM, ANQGSEA. The V and J ends lost 6 bases and 3 bases respectively, with 15 bases between them. This table comes from immunoSEQ multiplex PCR, and its TCRdb copy is limited to in-frame clones, with some not included. The sample offers approximately 50,000 clones and no singletons, the top ten holding 2% to 2.5%. This clone was recorded many times. No antigen is known for it. Coverage ceases 3 residues before the CDR3 finishes, and the germline J gene fills in the end. Notes on the study in general: Compared with healthy controls, CVID subjects showed increased TCRbeta clonality, mostly in about a third. Shared TCRbeta clones were fewer between CVID subjects than controls. T cell subpopulation sequencing would be needed to explain CVID clonality.

The sequenced sample consisted of peripheral blood mononuclear cells. The sequence came from a person between 18 and 70 years old in good health. V gene TRBV29-1 combines with J gene TRBJ2-7; perhaps TRBD1 as D (6 bases). The sequenced CDR3 bases are TGCAGCGTGTCAGGGGCATCACTCTACGAG. Protein product: CSVSGASLYE. The whole CDR3 sequence reads CSVSGASLYEQYF.